The present T cell receptor (beta chain) was sequenced within a study of radiation and T cells in renal cell carcinoma. Sample time point: baseline pretreatment blood. Specified treatment: 15 Gy SBRT to primary tumor, nephrectomy 4 weeks later. Radiation-treated patients gave blood at baseline, week 2 and week 4. As for this clone: Its antigen is still unknown. At one of its ends the junction is not consistent with the germline gene, which may arise from a read error.

Germline V gene data show CDR1 as MNHEY and CDR2 as SVGAGI. This CDR3 has 13 residues. Study-level results: Pretreatment tumor biopsies were lacking, so baseline clonotypes are unknown.

Method: immunoSEQ multiplex PCR; TCRdb's copy keeps in-frame clones and lacks some. The sample has approximately 110,000 clones, roughly 80% seen once. This chain connects TRBV6-5 to TRBJ1-2, with D possibly being TRBD1 (5 bases). The specimen comprised blood, sampled from a patient whose treatment included radiotherapy and nephrectomy. This TCR was recovered from a woman aged 60 to 75 with renal cell carcinoma. CDR3 coding DNA: TGTACCAGCGGGGCCGCCAGACGATATGGCTACACCTTC. It specifies CTSGAARRYGYTF.